Listed below are T cell receptor beta chains from one sample, sequenced in a study of CD8+CD57+ T cells in acquired aplastic anemia. TCRdb reprocessed the reads via MiXCR and lists one record per CDR3 protein. The sample lists 110,000 or so distinct CDR3 sequences, roughly 51% occurring once. The specimen sequenced was sorted CD4+, CD8+, or CD8+CD57+ T cells (not recorded which) from PBMCs. These receptors were obtained from a human donor in good health, serving as a control. Both conserved end residues are trimmed from each CDR3.

v_gene: TRBV10-3
CDR3aa: AIGQGGTGELF

v_gene: TRBV5-1
CDR3aa: ASSLGGGSYNEQF

v_gene: TRBV10-3
CDR3aa: AIRTSGTGSEKLF

v_gene: TRBV2
CDR3aa: ASSVGLGEKLF

v_gene: TRBV6-4
CDR3aa: ASSNRDRGNEQF

v_gene: TRBV6-5
CDR3aa: ASSYRVAGNTGELF

v_gene: TRBV7-6
CDR3aa: ASSISLAGGKY

v_gene: TRBV11-1
CDR3aa: ASSRRPGTGADTQY

v_gene: TRBV10-3
CDR3aa: AILLPPDSPFPYGYT

v_gene: TRBV15
CDR3aa: ATSRQGTGSTDTQY

v_gene: TRBV10-2
CDR3aa: ASSAGIGNQPQH

v_gene: TRBV29-1
CDR3aa: SVEGTDYGYT

v_gene: TRBV25-1
CDR3aa: ASSAGGLSSYNEQF